A single T cell receptor (beta chain) is shown here with its context. The antigen remains unidentified. As the sequencing template, cDNA was produced by extracting RNA and reverse transcribing it. Some clones are missing from TCRdb's copy, which holds only in-frame ones; the method was immunoSEQ multiplex PCR. The sample consists of 130,000 to 150,000 clones, approximately 51% of them appearing once. This entry is derived from a study of CD8+ T cells in alopecia areata. The study, taken as a whole, reports: Relative to normal scalp, lesional scalp, especially alopecia totalis/universalis, showed higher clonality.

Lesional scalp punch biopsies and peripheral blood came from alopecia areata patients. The researchers isolated CD4+ and CD8+ T cells from PBMCs by sorting. Germline trimming cut 3 bases from V and 5 bases from J; bases unmatched to any gene: 7. The CDR3 spans 14 residues. In germline, CDR1 is SQVTM, CDR2 ANQGSEA. The specimen comprised CD4+ T cells sorted from blood, sampled at week 0. This receptor was taken from a human donor with alopecia areata. This sequence joins TRBV29-1 and TRBJ2-7, with 10 bases lining up with TRBD1. The DNA of the CDR3 is TGCAGCGTTGACGACGGGACAGGGGTGCACGAGCAGTACTTC. This sequence encodes CSVDDGTGVHEQYF.